These T cell receptor beta chains were read from a single sample in a study of OX40 agonist ivuxolimab in advanced cancers. Assay: immunoSEQ multiplex PCR; the TCRdb copy retains only in-frame clones and omits some. Altogether 52,000 or so clones are present, nearly 95% being singletons, with the ten largest covering about 17%. Sequences were derived from CD4+ or CD8+ T cells sorted from blood, sampled in a trial of the OX40 agonist ivuxolimab. The source is an adult with an advanced solid tumor such as melanoma, head and neck, liver or kidney cancer. CDR3s include the opening cysteine and the closing phenylalanine or tryptophan. The D gene is left open where the match is weak. Some rows mark clone size as missing; the rest say once, few, many or name a class of expanded clone.

few,NA,TRBJ1-2,TRBV20-1,TGCAGTGCTAGACAGCACTATGGCTACACCTTC,CSARQHYGYTF
NA,TRBD1,TRBJ2-6,TRBV29-1,TGCAGCGCCGGACAGGCCCCCGGAGAGGCCAACGTCCTGACTTTC,CSAGQAPGEANVLTF
NA,NA,TRBJ1-2,TRBV6-5,TGTGCCAGCAGTTACGCCGACAGGCACTATGGCTACACCTTC,CASSYADRHYGYTF
NA,TRBD2,TRBJ2-2,TRBV7-2,TGTGCCAGCAGCCTAGAGACTAGCGGGAGATCCTGGGAGCTGTTTTTT,CASSLETSGRSWELFF
NA,TRBD1,TRBJ2-6,TRBV19,TGTGCCAGTAGTATCACAGGGGCTGGGGCCAACGTCCTGACTTTC,CASSITGAGANVLTF
NA,NA,TRBJ2-1,TRBV27,TGTGCCAGCGGGAGAAAGGTCAATGAGCAGTTCTTC,CASGRKVNEQFF
NA,NA,TRBJ2-5,TRBV9,TGTGCCAGCAGCGCTTACGGGACAAATGGGGAGACCCAGTACTTC,CASSAYGTNGETQYF
NA,NA,TRBJ2-2,TRBV7-9,TGTGCCAGCAGCCCCCCCCCGTTTCTCGCCCCCTCGAACACCGGGGAGCTGTTTTTT,CASSPPPFLAPSNTGELFF
NA,TRBD2,TRBJ2-2,TRBV5-6,TGTGCCAGCAGCACCGGACTAGCGAGGACCGGGGAGCTGTTTTTT,CASSTGLARTGELFF
NA,TRBD1,TRBJ1-1,TRBV18,TGTGCCAGCTCACCACCGGGACAGGGGCCCCGAAGGGCTGAAGCTTTCTTT,CASSPPGQGPRRAEAFF
NA,TRBD2,TRBJ2-1,TRBV9,TGTGCCAGCAGCGTAGACCCCACTAGCGGCGACCTTGAGCAGTTCTTC,CASSVDPTSGDLEQFF
NA,NA,TRBJ2-5,TRBV27,TGTGCCAGCAGTTTTACTCCGGACACGGTCGCAGAGACCCAGTACTTC,CASSFTPDTVAETQYF
NA,NA,TRBJ2-2,TRBV7-8,TGTGCCAGCAGCTTTAGCGTTCCCGGGGAGCTGTTTTTT,CASSFSVPGELFF
medium-sized,TRBD2,TRBJ2-7,TRBV28,TGTGCCAGCAGTTTTAGTCTAGCGGGAGCCTACGAGCAGTACTTC,CASSFSLAGAYEQYF
NA,NA,TRBJ1-2,TRBV15,TGTGCCACCAGCGAGGGGCGGGGAATTGCCTATGGCTACACCTTC,CATSEGRGIAYGYTF
NA,NA,TRBJ2-1,TRBV6-5,TGTGCCAGCAGTTACTCGAAAGCGGCTGAGCAGTTCTTC,CASSYSKAAEQFF
NA,NA,TRBJ2-7,TRBV7-6,TGTGCCAGCAGCACCGGGAGCTCCTACGAGCAGTACTTC,CASSTGSSYEQYF
NA,NA,TRBJ1-1,TRBV28,TGTGCCAGCAGTTTAACCCCAGGGAGCGACACTGAAGCTTTCTTT,CASSLTPGSDTEAFF
NA,NA,TRBJ2-2,TRBV9,TGTGCCAGCAGCGTAGTAGAAGGGAACACCGGGGAGCTGTTTTTT,CASSVVEGNTGELFF
NA,TRBD2,TRBJ2-1,TRBV6-5,TGTGCCAGCAGTTACTCAGAACGACTAGCGGATAATGAGCAGTTCTTC,CASSYSERLADNEQFF
NA,TRBD2,TRBJ2-7,TRBV5-5,TGTGCCAGCAGCTTGGGTGTTAGCGGGATCTACGAGCAGTACTTC,CASSLGVSGIYEQYF
once,NA,TRBJ1-2,TRBV2,TGTGCCAGAAGACACGACCAGGAGGGTAACTATGGCTACACCTTC,CARRHDQEGNYGYTF
once,TRBD2,TRBJ2-1,TRBV9,TGTGCCAGCAGCGTAGCAACTAGCGGAAGTTACAATGAGCAGTTCTTC,CASSVATSGSYNEQFF
NA,NA,TRBJ2-7,TRBV29-1,TGCAGCGTTTCCGGGGGCTTGGGGCAGTACTTC,CSVSGGLGQYF
NA,TRBD1,TRBJ2-7,TRBV14,TGTGCCAGCAGCCGCACAGGGGACCTCATCTACGAGCAGTACTTC,CASSRTGDLIYEQYF
NA,TRBD1,TRBJ1-1,TRBV19,TGTGCCAGTAGTATAGATTTTAAGAGACAGGGTTCTGAAGCTTTCTTT,CASSIDFKRQGSEAFF
NA,TRBD1,TRBJ1-2,TRBV6-5,TGTGCCAGCAGTTACGGGACAGGGAACTATGGCTACACCTTC,CASSYGTGNYGYTF